Shown below are 7 T cell receptor beta chains from a single sample sequenced in a study of blood T cell repertoires in COVID-19. The repertoire was sequenced with immunoSEQ multiplex PCR; TCRdb's copy has only in-frame clones and lacks some. The data hold under 200,000 clones, with 85% to 90% observed a single time. The specimen was peripheral blood. These receptors originate from a man in his forties with active or convalescent COVID-19.

J is TRBJ2-3 and V is TRBV7-6; D is perhaps TRBD2 (5 bases). Looked up from germline, CDR1 is SGHVS and CDR2 is FNYEAQ. CDR3 length: 12 amino acids. V dropped 4 bases and J dropped 6 bases, with 8 bases sitting between them. CDR3 in DNA: TGTGCCAGCAGCTCGGGGATGGATACGCAGTATTTT. Translation gives CASSSGMDTQYF.

V and J are TRBV12-3 or TRBV12-4 and TRBJ2-7; D remains ambiguous. Trimming took 6 bases from V and 11 from J, leaving 20 bases between them. The CDR3 spans 13 residues. In nucleotides, the CDR3 is TGTGCCAGCAGCCTGGGCAGTTGGCCCCATAAGTACTTC. Amino acids: CASSLGSWPHKYF.

The chain has TRBV10-3 and TRBJ2-7; 10 bases match TRBD1. V lost 10 bases and J lost 3; bases outside the gene matches: 6. Germline-derived CDR1 and CDR2 are ENHRY and SYGVKD. This CDR3 spans 13 amino acids. CDR3: CATGDRGGYEQYF. The CDR3 DNA reads as TGTGCCACGGGGGACAGGGGAGGCTACGAGCAGTACTTC.

This sequence joins TRBV19 and TRBJ1-1; weak D call: TRBD1 (5 bases). The CDR3 is 14 residues long. CDR1 is LNHDA and CDR2 is SQIVND in the germline V gene (reference sequence). V dropped 0 bases and J dropped 11 bases, with 16 bases sitting between them. The CDR3 spells CASSIDRSQGMAFF. CDR3 nucleotides: TGTGCCAGTAGTATAGATCGCAGCCAGGGAATGGCTTTCTTT.

The chain couples TRBV29-1 to TRBJ1-4; tentative D call: TRBD1 (6 bases). Trimming pared 5 bases from V and 5 bases from J, leaving 6 bases between. Germline CDR1 and CDR2: SQVTM and ANQGSEA. The CDR3 covers 11 residues. CDR3 sequence (DNA): TGCAGCGTTAGGGGGAATGAAAAACTGTTTTTT. Translated: CSVRGNEKLFF.

The J gene is TRBJ1-1, the V gene TRBV27; D perhaps matches TRBD1 (6 bases). The CDR3 has 15 residues. Trimming shortened V by 6 bases and J by 6 bases, and 20 bases separated the two germline ends. The germline gives CDR1 MNHEY, CDR2 SMNVEV (reference sequence). CDR3 sequence (DNA): TGTGCCAGCAGGGAAGGGGGGGTCTTTTTGGCTGAAGCTTTCTTT. Protein product: CASREGGVFLAEAFF.

The V gene is TRBV29-1, the J gene TRBJ1-4; possibly TRBD1 for D (6 bases). CDR3 length equals 13 residues. With 4 bases removed from V and 2 bases from J, the gap between germline ends came to 8 bases. Germline V gene data show CDR1 as SQVTM and CDR2 as ANQGSEA. The chain's CDR3 is CSVGGRTNEKLFF. The CDR3 nucleotides read TGCAGCGTTGGGGGGCGGACTAATGAAAAACTGTTTTTT.